This TCR beta chain was identified in a study of PD-L1 blockade in urothelial cancer. Study context: Atezolizumab 1,200 mg was given intravenously every 3 weeks, starting 2014.

A spike-in of synthetic TCR analog templates was added to each PCR. Clones were read by immunoSEQ multiplex PCR, and TCRdb kept only the in-frame ones, dropping some. This sample has about 43,000 clones, with roughly 85% found just once. The time point here: peripheral blood 6 weeks after treatment start. Patients had locally advanced or metastatic urothelial carcinoma. Anywhere from 1 to 8 samples came from each patient, spanning pretreatment and on-treatment. V gave up 2 bases and J gave up 0 bases; unmatched junction bases: 2. Germline CDR1 is ENHRY and CDR2 is SYGVKD. This CDR3 has 15 residues. The chain carries TRBV10-3 and TRBJ2-3, with TRBD2 identical over 7 bases. The specimen was PBMCs, collected around atezolizumab (anti-PD-L1) treatment. This TCR derives from a man in his fifties or sixties with urothelial cancer. The CDR3: CAISEGGGSTDTQYF. The CDR3 nucleotides are TGTGCCATCAGTGAGGGGGGGGGTAGCACAGATACGCAGTATTTT.